The entry that follows covers one T cell receptor (beta chain) sequence. This clone has more than one count but fewer than ten. The antigen it binds to is not known. No much larger clonotype is one base removed from it; base qualities were not supplied. The source of the sample is a study of blood T cell repertoires in COVID-19 (TCRdb year 2020). For context, the study as a whole: Samples from collaborators originated in the United States, Italy and Spain and spanned both the acute and convalescent phases of COVID-19. The repertoires were made available in a free public database intended to serve as a resource for research on the immune response to SARS-CoV-2. A de-identified subject ID, COVID-19 status, age in years and sex were almost always included in the sample metadata. The prospective study material was composed of cDNA or gDNA derived from T cells, B-cell-depleted T cells, or PBMCs. The samples were drawn from the first 160 participants of the ongoing ImmuneRACE study and from 950 to 1,500 subjects provided by 6 global collaborators. Deeply sampled blood TCRbeta repertoires from subjects exposed to, actively infected with, or recovered from COVID-19 were included in the dataset. Where HLA class I and class II types were available, the types were taken from metadata supplied by the sample provider, not from assay-based typing. What the work shows at the level of the full study, not this receptor alone: How much clinical and demographic metadata was included differed by source and by participant, and the metadata was provided uncurated.

Between the V and J ends, shortened by 0 bases and 11 bases respectively, the junction contains 10 bases. CDR1 and CDR2, per the germline V gene, are SNHLY and FYNNEI. From the cysteine up to the phenylalanine, the CDR3 has a length of 12 residues. Only the CDR3 region is kept as DNA, spanning 36 bases read in frame from base 1. The immunoSEQ Assay, a bias-controlled multiplex PCR, was used to amplify TCRbeta CDR3 regions from genomic DNA. On the authors' methods: The number of nucleated cells in each sample was estimated by amplification of reference gene primers within the assay. To quantify the absolute abundance of each unique TCRbeta CDR3 rearrangement, sequence reads were collapsed and filtered. Productive Simpson clonality was computed per sample as the square root of Simpson's diversity index over productive rearrangements. In TCRdb, the immuneACCESS table is reduced to in-frame sequences with V and J assigned. These tables do not hold every clone; where another copy was compared, an unresolved V gene accounts for under half, and the others remain unexplained. That table furnishes V, J and clone size, whereas the DNA furnished D and trimming. The sample yields under 200,000 clones; just over 85% were counted once. In total, the top ten clones hold approximately 7% of the sample.

Collaborating institutions collected whole blood in K2EDTA tubes following their own protocols. For TCRbeta analysis, collaborator samples were shipped as frozen whole blood, as isolated PBMCs, or as DNA extracted from either sample type. Rearrangement joined TRBV2 to TRBJ1-1, with an unclear D gene assignment. Sequencing was done on a sample of peripheral blood. This sequence originates from a man aged 45-65 years with active or convalescent COVID-19. The CDR3 is CASSEAEFIAFF. The sequenced DNA: TGTGCCAGCAGTGAAGCGGAGTTTATCGCTTTCTTT.